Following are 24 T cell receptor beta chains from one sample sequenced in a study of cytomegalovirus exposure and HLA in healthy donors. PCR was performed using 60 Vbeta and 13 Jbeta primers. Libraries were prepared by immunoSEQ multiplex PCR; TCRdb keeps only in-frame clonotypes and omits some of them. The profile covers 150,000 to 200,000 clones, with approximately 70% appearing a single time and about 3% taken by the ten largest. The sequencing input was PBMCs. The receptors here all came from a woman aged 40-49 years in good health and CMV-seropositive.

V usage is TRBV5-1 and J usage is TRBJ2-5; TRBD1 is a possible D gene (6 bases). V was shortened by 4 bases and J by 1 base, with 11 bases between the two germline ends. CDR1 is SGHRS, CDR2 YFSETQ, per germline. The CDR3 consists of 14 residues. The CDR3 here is CASSPTGAQETQYF. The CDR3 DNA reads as TGCGCCAGCAGCCCGACAGGAGCCCAAGAGACCCAGTACTTC.

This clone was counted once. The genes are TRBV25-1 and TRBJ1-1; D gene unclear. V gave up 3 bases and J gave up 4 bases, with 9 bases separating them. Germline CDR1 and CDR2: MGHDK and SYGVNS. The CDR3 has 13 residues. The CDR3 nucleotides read TGTGCCAGCAGTGATATGGCGGGCACTGAAGCTTTCTTT. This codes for CASSDMAGTEAFF.

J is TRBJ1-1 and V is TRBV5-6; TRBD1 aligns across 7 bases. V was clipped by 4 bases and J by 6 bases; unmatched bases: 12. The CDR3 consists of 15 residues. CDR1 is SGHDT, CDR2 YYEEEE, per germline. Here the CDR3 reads CASSLGRGVGSEAFF. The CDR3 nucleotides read TGTGCCAGCAGCCTGGGCAGGGGGGTAGGCTCTGAAGCTTTCTTT.

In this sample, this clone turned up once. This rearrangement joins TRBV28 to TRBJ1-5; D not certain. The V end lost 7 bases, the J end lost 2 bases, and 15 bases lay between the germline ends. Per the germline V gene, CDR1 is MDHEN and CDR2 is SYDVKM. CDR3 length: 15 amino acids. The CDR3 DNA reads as TGTGCCAGCATCTCTAGACTGCGTGGCAATCAGCCCCAGCATTTT. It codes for CASISRLRGNQPQHF.

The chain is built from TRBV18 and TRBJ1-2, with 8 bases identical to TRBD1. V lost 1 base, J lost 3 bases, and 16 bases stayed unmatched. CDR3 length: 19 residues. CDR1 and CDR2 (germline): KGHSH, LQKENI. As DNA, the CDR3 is TGTGCCAGCTCACCACGCACCGGGACAGGAGGCGTTGGGGACTATGGCTACACCTTC. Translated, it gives CASSPRTGTGGVGDYGYTF. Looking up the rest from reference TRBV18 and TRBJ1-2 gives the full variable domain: NAGVMQNPRHLVRRRGQEARLRCSPMKGHSHVYWYRQLPEEGLKFMVYLQKENIIDESGMPKERFSAEFPKEGPSILRIQQVVRGDSAAYFCASSPRTGTGGVGDYGYTFGSGTRLTVV.

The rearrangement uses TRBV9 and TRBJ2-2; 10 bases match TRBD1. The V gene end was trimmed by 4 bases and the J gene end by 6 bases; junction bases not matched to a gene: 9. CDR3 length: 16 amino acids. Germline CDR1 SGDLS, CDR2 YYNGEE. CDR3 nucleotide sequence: TGTGCCAGCAGCCCCATTTACGACAGGGGGCCCGGGGAGCTGTTTTTT. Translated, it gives CASSPIYDRGPGELFF.

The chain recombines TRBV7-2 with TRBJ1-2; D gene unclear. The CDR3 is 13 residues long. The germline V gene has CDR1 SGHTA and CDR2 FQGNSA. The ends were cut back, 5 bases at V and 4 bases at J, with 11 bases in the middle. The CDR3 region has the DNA TGTGCCAGCAGCCCTACGTCCCTCTATGGCTACACCTTC. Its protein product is CASSPTSLYGYTF.

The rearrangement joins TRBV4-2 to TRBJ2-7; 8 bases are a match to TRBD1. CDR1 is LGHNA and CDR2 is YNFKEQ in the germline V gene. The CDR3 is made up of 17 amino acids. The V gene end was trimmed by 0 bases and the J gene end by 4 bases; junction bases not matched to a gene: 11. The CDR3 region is CASSQEVAGTGGYEQYF. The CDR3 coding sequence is TGTGCCAGCAGCCAAGAAGTGGCCGGGACAGGTGGGTACGAGCAGTACTTC.

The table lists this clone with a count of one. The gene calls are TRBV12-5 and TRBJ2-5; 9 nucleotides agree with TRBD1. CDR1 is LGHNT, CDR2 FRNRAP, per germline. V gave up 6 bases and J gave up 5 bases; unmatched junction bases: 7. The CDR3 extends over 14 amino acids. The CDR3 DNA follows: TGTGCTAGTGGCCCACAGGGGGCCAGGGAGACCCAGTACTTC. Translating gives CASGPQGARETQYF.

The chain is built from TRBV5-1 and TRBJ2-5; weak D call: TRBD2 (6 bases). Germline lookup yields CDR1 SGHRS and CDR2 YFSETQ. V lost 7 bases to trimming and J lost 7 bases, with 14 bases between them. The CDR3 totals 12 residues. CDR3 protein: CASGMNGGTQYF. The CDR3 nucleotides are TGCGCCAGCGGTATGAACGGGGGGACCCAGTACTTC.

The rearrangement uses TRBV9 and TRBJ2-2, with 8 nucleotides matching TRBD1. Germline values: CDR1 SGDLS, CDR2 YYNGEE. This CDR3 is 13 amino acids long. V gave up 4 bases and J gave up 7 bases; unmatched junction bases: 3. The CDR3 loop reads CASSPRGLGELFF. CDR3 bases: TGTGCCAGCAGCCCCAGGGGGCTCGGGGAGCTGTTTTTT.

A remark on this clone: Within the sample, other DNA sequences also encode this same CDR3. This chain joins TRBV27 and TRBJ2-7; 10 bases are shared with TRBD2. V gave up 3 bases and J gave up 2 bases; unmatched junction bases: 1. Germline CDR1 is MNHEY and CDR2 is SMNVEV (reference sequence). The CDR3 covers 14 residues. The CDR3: CASSFGTSAYEQYF. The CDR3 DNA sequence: TGTGCCAGCAGTTTTGGGACTAGCGCCTACGAGCAGTACTTC.

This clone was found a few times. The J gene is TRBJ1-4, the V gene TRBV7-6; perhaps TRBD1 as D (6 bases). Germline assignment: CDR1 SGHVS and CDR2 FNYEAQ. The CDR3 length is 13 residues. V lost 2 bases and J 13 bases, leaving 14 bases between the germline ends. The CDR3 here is CASSLPGGAGLFF. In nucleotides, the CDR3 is TGTGCCAGCAGCTTACCGGGGGGCGCGGGACTGTTTTTT.

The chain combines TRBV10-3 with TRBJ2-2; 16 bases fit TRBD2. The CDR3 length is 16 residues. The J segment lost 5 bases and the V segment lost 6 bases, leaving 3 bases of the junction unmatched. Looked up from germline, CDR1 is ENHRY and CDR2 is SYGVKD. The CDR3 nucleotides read TGTGCCATCAGGGGGACTAGCGGGAGGGGGACCGGGGAGCTGTTTTTT. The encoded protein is CAIRGTSGRGTGELFF.

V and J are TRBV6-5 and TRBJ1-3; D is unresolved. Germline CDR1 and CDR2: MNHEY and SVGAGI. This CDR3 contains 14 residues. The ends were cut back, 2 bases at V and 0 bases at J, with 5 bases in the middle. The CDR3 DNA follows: TGTGCCAGCAGTTACCAGAACTCTGGAAACACCATATATTTT. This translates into CASSYQNSGNTIYF.

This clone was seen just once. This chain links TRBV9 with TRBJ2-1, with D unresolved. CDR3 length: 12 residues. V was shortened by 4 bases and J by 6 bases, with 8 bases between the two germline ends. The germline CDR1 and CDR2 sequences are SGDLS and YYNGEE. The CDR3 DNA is TGTGCCAGCAGCCGTAAACTCAATGAGCAGTTCTTC. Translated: CASSRKLNEQFF. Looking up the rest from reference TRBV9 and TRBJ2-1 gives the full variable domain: DSGVTQTPKHLITATGQRVTLRCSPRSGDLSVYWYQQSLDQGLQFLIQYYNGEERAKGNILERFSAQQFPDLHSELNLSSLELGDSALYFCASSRKLNEQFFGPGTRLTVL.

The CDR3 DNA sequence: TGTGCCAGCAGCGTAGGCGCCGAGAGGCTATACGAGCAGTACTTC. It is translated as CASSVGAERLYEQYF. V usage is TRBV9 and J usage is TRBJ2-7, with D hard to call. V was pared by 0 bases and J by 4 bases, with 14 bases between. The CDR3 spans 15 residues. Germline CDR1 reads SGDLS; CDR2 reads YYNGEE.

CDR3 sequence (DNA): TGTGCTAGTGGTTTGGGGCACACCGGGGAGCTGTTTTTT. Amino acid sequence: CASGLGHTGELFF. The J gene is TRBJ2-2, the V gene TRBV12-5; D ambiguous. With 1 base removed from V and 3 bases from J, the gap between germline ends came to 3 bases. The germline V gene has CDR1 LGHNT and CDR2 FRNRAP. This CDR3 spans 13 amino acids.

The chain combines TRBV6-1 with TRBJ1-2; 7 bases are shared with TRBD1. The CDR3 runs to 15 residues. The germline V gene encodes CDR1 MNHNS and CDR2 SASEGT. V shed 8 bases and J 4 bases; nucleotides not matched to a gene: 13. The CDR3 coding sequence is TGTGCCAGCTCTACGGGGGTTGGACAGGTCTATGGCTACACCTTC. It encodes CASSTGVGQVYGYTF.

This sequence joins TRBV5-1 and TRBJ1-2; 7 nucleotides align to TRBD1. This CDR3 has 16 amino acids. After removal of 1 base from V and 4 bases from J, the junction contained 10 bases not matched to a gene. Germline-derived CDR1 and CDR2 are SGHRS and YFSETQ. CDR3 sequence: CASSLTGDSSAYGYTF. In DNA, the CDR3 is TGCGCCAGCAGCTTGACCGGGGACAGCTCCGCCTATGGCTACACCTTC.

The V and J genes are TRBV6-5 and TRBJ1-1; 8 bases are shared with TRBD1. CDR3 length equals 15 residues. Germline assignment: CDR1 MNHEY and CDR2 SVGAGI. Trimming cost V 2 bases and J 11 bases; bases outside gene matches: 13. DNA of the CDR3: TGTGCCAGCAGTTACGGGACAGGAGTAGGTGGAGGCGCTTTCTTT. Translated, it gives CASSYGTGVGGGAFF.

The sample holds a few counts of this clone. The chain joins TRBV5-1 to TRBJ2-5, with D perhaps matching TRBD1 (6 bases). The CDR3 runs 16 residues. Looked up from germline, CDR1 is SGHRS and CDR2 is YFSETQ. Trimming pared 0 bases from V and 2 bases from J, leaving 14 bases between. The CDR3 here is CASSLGQGPSQETQYF. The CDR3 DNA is TGCGCCAGCAGCTTGGGGCAGGGGCCTTCTCAAGAGACCCAGTACTTC. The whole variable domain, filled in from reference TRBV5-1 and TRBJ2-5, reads KAGVTQTPRYLIKTRGQQVTLSCSPISGHRSVSWYQQTPGQGLQFLFEYFSETQRNKGNFPGRFSGRQFSNSRSEMNVSTLELGDSALYLCASSLGQGPSQETQYFGPGTRLLVL.

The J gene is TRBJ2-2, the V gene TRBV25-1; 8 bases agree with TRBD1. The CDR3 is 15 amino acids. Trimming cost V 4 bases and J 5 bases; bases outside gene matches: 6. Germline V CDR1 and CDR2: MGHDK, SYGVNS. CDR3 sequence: CASSVRTGLTGELFF. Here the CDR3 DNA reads TGTGCCAGCAGTGTGAGGACAGGGCTAACCGGGGAGCTGTTTTTT.

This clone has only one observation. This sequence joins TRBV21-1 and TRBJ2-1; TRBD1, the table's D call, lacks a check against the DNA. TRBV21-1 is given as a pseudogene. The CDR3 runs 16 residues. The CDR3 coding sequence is TGTGCCAGCAGCAAGGACAGCGCGGTACAAAACAATGAGCAGTTCTTC. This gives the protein CASSKDSAVQNNEQFF.